This T cell receptor (beta chain) is from a study of response to subunit inactivated influenza vaccine. From the RT-PCR reads, TCRdb called clonotypes with MiXCR, one entry per CDR3 protein. The repertoire holds under 200,000 distinct CDR3 sequences, with around 10% as singletons. V gave up 0 bases and J gave up 6 bases, with 10 bases separating them. The CDR3 loop spans 13 amino acids. Germline V gene lookup returns CDR1 DFQATT and CDR2 SNEGSKA (reference sequence). The chain carries TRBV20-1 and TRBJ2-3, with D uncertain. This sequence was found in a man between 50 and 69 years old who received an inactivated influenza vaccine. The sample was CD8+ T cells sorted from PBMCs, taken around 25 months after vaccination. The CDR3 here is CSARDFSLDTQYF. The CDR3 coding sequence is TGCAGTGCTAGAGATTTCAGTTTGGATACGCAGTATTTT.